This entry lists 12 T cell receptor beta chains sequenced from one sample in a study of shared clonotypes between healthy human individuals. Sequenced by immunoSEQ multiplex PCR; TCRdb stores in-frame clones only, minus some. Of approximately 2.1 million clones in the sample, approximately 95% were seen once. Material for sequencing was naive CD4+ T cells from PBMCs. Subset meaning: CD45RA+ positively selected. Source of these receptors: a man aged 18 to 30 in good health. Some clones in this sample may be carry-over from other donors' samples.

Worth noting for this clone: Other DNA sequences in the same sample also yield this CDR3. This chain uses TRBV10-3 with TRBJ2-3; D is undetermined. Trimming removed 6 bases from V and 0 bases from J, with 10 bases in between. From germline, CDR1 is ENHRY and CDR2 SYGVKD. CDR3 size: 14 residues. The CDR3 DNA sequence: TGTGCCATCAGGACGACGCCAAGCACAGATACGCAGTATTTT. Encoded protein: CAIRTTPSTDTQYF.

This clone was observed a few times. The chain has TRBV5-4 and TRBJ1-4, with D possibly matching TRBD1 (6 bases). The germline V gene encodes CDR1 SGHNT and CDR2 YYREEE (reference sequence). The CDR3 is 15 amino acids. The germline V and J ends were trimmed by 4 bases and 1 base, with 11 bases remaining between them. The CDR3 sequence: CASSAQGGTNEKLFF. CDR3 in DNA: TGTGCCAGCAGCGCACAAGGGGGAACTAATGAAAAACTGTTTTTT.

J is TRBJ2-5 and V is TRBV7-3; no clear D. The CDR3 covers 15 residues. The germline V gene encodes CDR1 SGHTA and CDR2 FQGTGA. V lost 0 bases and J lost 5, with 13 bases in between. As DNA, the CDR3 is TGTGCCAGCAGCTTAACACCCGGGTTTGGGGAGACCCAGTACTTC. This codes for CASSLTPGFGETQYF.

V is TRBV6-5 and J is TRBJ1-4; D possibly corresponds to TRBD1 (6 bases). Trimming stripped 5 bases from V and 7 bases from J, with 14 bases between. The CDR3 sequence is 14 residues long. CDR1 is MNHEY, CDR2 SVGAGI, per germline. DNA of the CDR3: TGTGCCAGCAGTACCGACAGGTTTGGTGAAAAACTGTTTTTT. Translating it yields CASSTDRFGEKLFF.

CDR3 nucleotides: TGTGCCAGCAGCTCGAGCGGGACTAGCACAGATACGCAGTATTTT. Protein sequence: CASSSSGTSTDTQYF. This sequence joins TRBV5-4 and TRBJ2-3; 7 nucleotides match TRBD2. The CDR3 has 15 residues. V trimming: 3 bases; J trimming: 0 bases; junction bases outside the gene matches: 4. Germline V lookup: CDR1 SGHNT, CDR2 YYREEE (reference sequence).

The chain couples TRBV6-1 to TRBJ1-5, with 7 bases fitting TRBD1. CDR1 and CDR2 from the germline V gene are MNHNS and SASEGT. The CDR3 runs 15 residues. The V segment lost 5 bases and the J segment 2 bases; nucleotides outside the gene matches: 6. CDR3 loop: CASSSGQAGNQPQHF. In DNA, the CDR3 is TGTGCCAGCAGTTCAGGACAGGCGGGCAATCAGCCCCAGCATTTT.

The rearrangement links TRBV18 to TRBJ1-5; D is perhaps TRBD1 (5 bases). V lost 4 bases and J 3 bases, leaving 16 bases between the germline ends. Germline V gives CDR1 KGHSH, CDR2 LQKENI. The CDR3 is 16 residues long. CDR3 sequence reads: CASSLQQGEFNQPQHF. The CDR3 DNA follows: TGTGCCAGCTCACTTCAACAAGGGGAATTCAATCAGCCCCAGCATTTT.

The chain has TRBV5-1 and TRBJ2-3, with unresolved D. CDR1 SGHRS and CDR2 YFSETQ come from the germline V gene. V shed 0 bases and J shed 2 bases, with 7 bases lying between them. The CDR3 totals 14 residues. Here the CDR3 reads CASSLVDHTDTQYF. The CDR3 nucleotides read TGCGCCAGCAGCTTGGTCGACCACACAGATACGCAGTATTTT. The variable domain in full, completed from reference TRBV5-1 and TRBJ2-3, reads KAGVTQTPRYLIKTRGQQVTLSCSPISGHRSVSWYQQTPGQGLQFLFEYFSETQRNKGNFPGRFSGRQFSNSRSEMNVSTLELGDSALYLCASSLVDHTDTQYFGPGTRLTVL.

The CDR3 protein is CASSLAPQGGNEKLFF. The CDR3 bases are TGCGCCAGCAGCTTGGCCCCACAGGGCGGGAATGAAAAACTGTTTTTT. J is TRBJ1-4 and V is TRBV5-1; TRBD1 is a possible D gene (6 bases). Germline lookup yields CDR1 SGHRS and CDR2 YFSETQ. This CDR3 region has 16 residues. Trimming left V 0 bases short and J 5 bases short, with 14 bases between. Full variable domain (rest looked up from reference TRBV5-1 and TRBJ1-4): KAGVTQTPRYLIKTRGQQVTLSCSPISGHRSVSWYQQTPGQGLQFLFEYFSETQRNKGNFPGRFSGRQFSNSRSEMNVSTLELGDSALYLCASSLAPQGGNEKLFFGSGTQLSVL.

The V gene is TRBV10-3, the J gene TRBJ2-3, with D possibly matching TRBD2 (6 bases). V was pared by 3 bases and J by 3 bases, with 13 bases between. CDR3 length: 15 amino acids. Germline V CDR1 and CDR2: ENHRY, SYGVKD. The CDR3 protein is CAISDRRADTDTQYF. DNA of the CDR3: TGTGCCATCAGTGACAGGAGGGCCGATACAGATACGCAGTATTTT.

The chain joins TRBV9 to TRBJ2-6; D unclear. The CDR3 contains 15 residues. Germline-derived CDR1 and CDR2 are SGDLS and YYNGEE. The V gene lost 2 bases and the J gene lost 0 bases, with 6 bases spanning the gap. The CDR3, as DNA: TGTGCCAGCAGCGTTAAGGGCTCTGGGGCCAACGTCCTGACTTTC. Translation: CASSVKGSGANVLTF.

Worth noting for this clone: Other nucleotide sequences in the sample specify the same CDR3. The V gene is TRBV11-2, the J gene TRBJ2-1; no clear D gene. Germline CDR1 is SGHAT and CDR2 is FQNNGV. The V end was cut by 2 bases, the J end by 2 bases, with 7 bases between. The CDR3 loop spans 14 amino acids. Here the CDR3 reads CASSLTRTYNEQFF. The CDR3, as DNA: TGTGCCAGCAGCTTAACTCGAACCTACAATGAGCAGTTCTTC.